The present T cell receptor (beta chain) was sequenced within a study of PD-L1 blockade in urothelial cancer. Study in general: Blood-derived samples held a median around 140,000 T cells.

Time point given: peripheral blood 6 weeks after treatment start. CDR1 is LNHDA, CDR2 SQIVND, per germline (reference sequence). CDR3 length: 14 residues. Trimming cost V 7 bases and J 4 bases; bases outside gene matches: 9. TCRdb's copy holds only in-frame clones and misses some; the assay was immunoSEQ multiplex PCR. The sample lists some 120,000 clones, 80% to 95% occurring once. The sequencing used PBMCs, collected around atezolizumab (anti-PD-L1) treatment. The TCR was taken from a man between 60 and 75 years old with urothelial cancer. The chain combines TRBV19 with TRBJ1-1; 7 nucleotides agree with TRBD1. The CDR3, as DNA: TGTGCCAGTACCCGACAGGGTGGGGGCACTGAAGCTTTCTTT. It encodes CASTRQGGGTEAFF.